The 29 T cell receptor beta chains in this list originate from one sample, sequenced in a study of blood T cell repertoires in COVID-19. Libraries were prepared by immunoSEQ multiplex PCR; TCRdb keeps only in-frame clonotypes and omits some of them. The table shows 120,000 or so clones, with approximately 68% occurring only once. The sample comprised peripheral blood. These receptors were obtained from a woman between 65 and 79 years old with acute or convalescent COVID-19.

This clone was observed a handful of times. The chain employs TRBV6-1 and TRBJ1-2, with a tentative D call TRBD1 (5 bases). Germline CDR1 is MNHNS and CDR2 is SASEGT. Trimming left V 2 bases short and J 7 bases short, with 17 bases between. The CDR3 covers 15 residues. The CDR3 coding sequence is TGTGCCAGCAGTGAAAGGTTTACAGGTACCTCTGGCTACACCTTC. Its translation is CASSERFTGTSGYTF.

The chain has TRBV28 and TRBJ2-1, with 9 positions matching TRBD1. J lost 12 bases, V lost 2 bases, and 2 bases had no gene match. The CDR3 contains 12 residues. The germline gives CDR1 MDHEN, CDR2 SYDVKM. The CDR3: CASSLGTGPQFF. CDR3 in DNA: TGTGCCAGCAGTTTAGGGACAGGGCCGCAGTTCTTC.

The chain employs TRBV19 and TRBJ1-4; 12 bases map to TRBD1. Germline V gene lookup returns CDR1 LNHDA and CDR2 SQIVND (reference sequence). Trimming at V came to 4 bases and at J to 3 bases, leaving 9 bases not matched to a gene. This CDR3 is 18 amino acids long. The CDR3 region is CASSTTGTGGASNEKLFF. Here the CDR3 DNA reads TGTGCCAGTAGTACGACCGGGACAGGGGGCGCATCTAATGAAAAACTGTTTTTT.

The rearrangement links TRBV10-2 to TRBJ1-3; no definite D call. This CDR3 comprises 13 residues. Germline CDR1 reads WSHSY; CDR2 reads SAAADI. With 0 bases removed from V and 5 bases from J, the gap between germline ends came to 5 bases. CDR3 DNA: TGCGCCAGCAGTGAGTCGGCCCGAAACACCATATATTTT. It is translated as CASSESARNTIYF.

The chain uses TRBV5-5 and TRBJ1-1; D might be TRBD1 (5 bases). Germline CDR1 is SGHKS and CDR2 is YYEKEE (reference sequence). V lost 0 bases, J lost 2 bases, and 11 bases lay in between. The CDR3 has 15 amino acids. CDR3 DNA: TGTGCCAGCAGCTTGGTGGGGCCAGGAAACACTGAAGCTTTCTTT. Its protein is CASSLVGPGNTEAFF.

CDR3 region: CASSLERQGPGELFF. In DNA, the CDR3 is TGTGCCAGCAGCTTGGAACGACAGGGTCCCGGGGAGCTGTTTTTT. This chain joins TRBV6-5 and TRBJ2-2; 7 bases align to TRBD1. CDR3 length equals 15 residues. V lost 6 bases to trimming and J lost 6 bases; unmatched junction nucleotides: 10. Germline CDR1 MNHEY, CDR2 SVGAGI.

V usage is TRBV7-3 and J usage is TRBJ2-2; 12 nucleotides line up with TRBD1. Germline V gene data show CDR1 as SGHTA and CDR2 as FQGTGA. V was pared by 2 bases and J by 4 bases, with 20 bases of the junction left unmatched. The CDR3 loop spans 22 amino acids. In DNA form, the CDR3 reads TGTGCCAGCAGCTTATCCCCTATCCGGGACAGGGGGCGTTTAGGTTTCACCGGGGAGCTGTTTTTT. Its protein is CASSLSPIRDRGRLGFTGELFF.

The sample holds many counts of this clone. This sequence joins TRBV28 and TRBJ2-1; 8 positions match TRBD2. Looked up from germline, CDR1 is MDHEN and CDR2 is SYDVKM. With 1 base clipped from V and 1 base from J, the junction kept 6 bases outside the gene matches. This CDR3 spans 17 amino acids. The CDR3 reads CASSLSPGRGSYNEQFF. CDR3 sequence (DNA): TGTGCCAGCAGTTTATCCCCCGGGAGGGGATCCTACAATGAGCAGTTCTTC.

The J gene is TRBJ1-5, the V gene TRBV2; D unclear. CDR1 is SNHLY, CDR2 FYNNEI, per germline. Between the trimmed V and J ends, which lost 6 bases and 10 bases, there was a span of 10 bases. The CDR3 loop spans 11 amino acids. Here the CDR3 DNA reads TGTGCCAGCAGGCTAGATGGTCCCCAGCATTTT. Protein product: CASRLDGPQHF.

J is TRBJ1-6 and V is TRBV7-6; D unresolved. This CDR3 comprises 14 residues. CDR1 and CDR2 (germline): SGHVS, FNYEAQ. V dropped 1 base and J dropped 7 bases, with 8 bases sitting between them. The chain's CDR3 is CASSLVTGNSPLHF. For the CDR3, the DNA is TGTGCCAGCAGCTTAGTCACGGGGAATTCACCCCTCCACTTT.

This clone was counted only a few times. The V and J genes are TRBV5-1 and TRBJ2-5, with TRBD2 matching over 11 bases. Trimming cost V 4 bases and J 5 bases; bases outside gene matches: 10. CDR1 SGHRS and CDR2 YFSETQ come from the germline V gene. This CDR3 has 16 residues. The CDR3 region is CASSPGTSGEGETQYF. The CDR3 DNA is TGCGCCAGCAGCCCCGGGACTAGCGGAGAGGGGGAGACCCAGTACTTC.

This chain connects TRBV6-5 to TRBJ1-2; D not resolved. The CDR3 runs 13 residues. Germline V CDR1 and CDR2: MNHEY, SVGAGI. Trimming left V 5 bases short and J 0 bases short, with 7 bases between. This CDR3 is CASSMSTNYGYTF. The CDR3 nucleotides read TGTGCCAGCAGTATGAGTACTAACTATGGCTACACCTTC.

Only a few counts were recorded for this clone. The gene calls are TRBV19 and TRBJ2-7; 7 bases match TRBD2. Germline assignment: CDR1 LNHDA and CDR2 SQIVND (reference sequence). The CDR3 contains 13 residues. Trimming took 5 bases from V and 6 from J; bases not matched to a gene: 7. This CDR3 reads CASSLVGEGEQYF. Written as DNA, the CDR3 is TGTGCCAGTAGTCTCGTCGGGGAGGGCGAGCAGTACTTC.

This clone was observed a handful of times. V gene TRBV11-2 combines with J gene TRBJ2-1, with 8 bases identical to TRBD1. There are 16 residues in the CDR3. With V trimmed by 5 bases and J by 0 bases, 6 bases remained unmatched. Germline lookup yields CDR1 SGHAT and CDR2 FQNNGV. The CDR3: CASSATGDSSYNEQFF. For the CDR3, the DNA is TGTGCCAGCAGCGCGACAGGGGACAGCTCCTACAATGAGCAGTTCTTC.

V gene TRBV18 combines with J gene TRBJ2-1, with 10 nucleotides matching TRBD2. V shed 8 bases and J 2 bases; nucleotides not matched to a gene: 6. Germline CDR1 reads KGHSH; CDR2 reads LQKENI. CDR3 length: 15 amino acids. CDR3 amino acids: CASKASGGAYNEQFF. CDR3 coding DNA: TGTGCCAGCAAAGCGAGCGGGGGGGCCTACAATGAGCAGTTCTTC.

This clone has just one count. The genes are TRBV19 and TRBJ1-1, with unresolved D. This CDR3 has 11 residues. V lost 6 bases and J 3 bases, leaving 5 bases between the germline ends. The germline CDR1 and CDR2 sequences are LNHDA and SQIVND (reference sequence). The CDR3 DNA reads TGTGCCAGTAGCGAGCACACTGAAGCTTTCTTT. Its translation: CASSEHTEAFF.

This clone came up a few times. The genes are TRBV3-1 (or the pseudogene TRBV3-2) and TRBJ2-5; 9 bases agree with TRBD1. This CDR3 has 16 amino acids. Trimming removed 6 bases from V and 3 bases from J; junction bases left unmatched: 11. The germline V gene encodes CDR1 LGHDT and CDR2 YNNKEL (reference sequence). CDR3 DNA sequence: TGTGCCAGCAGTTCAAGCTCCGGGACAGGGAAAGAGACCCAGTACTTC. This encodes CASSSSSGTGKETQYF.

This chain connects TRBV9 to TRBJ1-1; weak D call: TRBD1 (5 bases). CDR3 length equals 14 residues. Germline CDR1 and CDR2: SGDLS and YYNGEE. V was cut by 4 bases and J by 5 bases, with 15 bases left in between. DNA for the CDR3: TGTGCCAGCAGCACACACTATAAGGGGACTGAAGCTTTCTTT. Translation: CASSTHYKGTEAFF.

The V gene is TRBV7-2, the J gene TRBJ2-7, with 7 bases matching TRBD2. Germline-derived CDR1 and CDR2 are SGHTA and FQGNSA. With 5 bases clipped from V and 3 bases from J, the junction kept 7 bases outside the gene matches. CDR3 length equals 14 residues. CDR3 in amino acids: CASSQRGAGYEQYF. The CDR3 DNA reads TGTGCCAGCAGCCAGCGGGGCGCGGGCTACGAGCAGTACTTC.

The rearrangement joins TRBV13 to TRBJ1-2; TRBD1 might be the D (5 bases). This CDR3 has 17 amino acids. Per the germline V gene, CDR1 is PRHDT and CDR2 is FYEKMQ (reference sequence). V lost 5 bases and J lost 0, with 19 bases in between. The CDR3 spells CASSTDRRYCPNYGYTF. In nucleotides, the CDR3 is TGTGCCAGCAGCACTGACAGAAGGTATTGCCCTAACTATGGCTACACCTTC.

CDR3 amino acids: CASSEGPRGPQHF. Here the CDR3 DNA reads TGTGCCAGCAGTGAAGGGCCCCGGGGGCCCCAGCATTTT. This sequence joins TRBV6-1 and TRBJ1-5; the D is unclear. Trimming cost V 1 base and J 9 bases, with 10 bases left between them. CDR1 MNHNS and CDR2 SASEGT come from the germline V gene. The CDR3 extends over 13 amino acids.

Notes on this clone: Mismatch with germline at one junction end may stem from a read error. V is TRBV7-7 and J is TRBJ2-2; D may be TRBD2 (7 bases). Germline V gene data show CDR1 as SSHAT and CDR2 as FNYEAQ (reference sequence). CDR3 length: 14 residues. The CDR3 nucleotides read TGTGCTAGCAGCCCTGGACTAGGGGGCGGGGAGCTGTTTTTT. It translates to CASSPGLGGGELFF.

This clone is classed as medium-sized. V and J are TRBV5-6 and TRBJ1-6, with D unresolved. The length of the CDR3 is 14 residues. Germline CDR1 is SGHDT and CDR2 is YYEEEE. V was cut by 0 bases and J by 10 bases, with 11 bases left in between. The CDR3 nucleotides read TGTGCCAGCAGCTTGGAGCGGGGTAGGTCACCCCTCCACTTT. This translates into CASSLERGRSPLHF. Using reference TRBV5-6 and TRBJ1-6 for the parts outside the CDR3, the full variable domain is DAGVTQSPTHLIKTRGQQVTLRCSPKSGHDTVSWYQQALGQGPQFIFQYYEEEERQRGNFPDRFSGHQFPNYSSELNVNALLLGDSALYLCASSLERGRSPLHFGNGTRLTVT.

This clone showed up just once. The chain has TRBV24-1 and TRBJ2-1; D may be TRBD2 (6 bases). V was shortened by 6 bases and J by 2 bases, with 10 bases between the two germline ends. The CDR3 sequence is 14 residues long. Looked up from germline, CDR1 is KGHDR and CDR2 is SFDVKD. The CDR3 nucleotides are TGTGCCACCAGTAGGGCGGGAACCTACAATGAGCAGTTCTTC. Translated, it gives CATSRAGTYNEQFF.

This clone showed up just a few times. The chain uses TRBV11-3 and TRBJ1-1; D is perhaps TRBD1 (6 bases). Germline V gene sequence: CDR1 SGHNT, CDR2 YENEEA. The CDR3 has 12 residues. V shed 5 bases and J shed 7 bases, with 11 bases lying between them. Here the CDR3 reads CASSATGDEAFF. As DNA, the CDR3 is TGTGCCAGCAGCGCGACAGGCGATGAAGCTTTCTTT.

The chain recombines TRBV11-3 with TRBJ2-7; 7 bases align to TRBD1. Losses at the gene ends were 2 bases for V and 6 bases for J; bases not matched to a gene: 4. Germline V lookup: CDR1 SGHNT, CDR2 YENEEA. The CDR3 length is 13 residues. The DNA for the CDR3 is TGTGCCAGCAGCTTATTAGCAGGGGGCGAGCAGTACTTC. Protein product: CASSLLAGGEQYF. Full variable domain (outside the CDR3, taken from reference TRBV11-3 and TRBJ2-7): EAGVVQSPRYKIIEKKQPVAFWCNPISGHNTLYWYLQNLGQGPELLIRYENEEAVDDSQLPKDRFSAERLKGVDSTLKIQPAELGDSAVYLCASSLLAGGEQYFGPGTRLTVT.

This clone appeared a few times. The genes are TRBV7-2 and TRBJ2-7, with a weak D call TRBD2 (7 bases). Between the trimmed V and J ends, which lost 5 bases and 2 bases, there was a span of 22 bases. The CDR3 has 17 amino acids. Looked up from germline, CDR1 is SGHTA and CDR2 is FQGNSA. The CDR3 loop reads CASSIQGGLVDTYEQYF. CDR3 bases: TGTGCCAGCAGCATACAGGGAGGACTAGTGGACACCTACGAGCAGTACTTC.

The chain links TRBV5-4 to TRBJ2-3, with 9 bases that match TRBD2. The germline V gene encodes CDR1 SGHNT and CDR2 YYREEE (reference sequence). V lost 5 bases, J lost 2 bases, and 3 bases stayed unmatched. The CDR3 covers 14 residues. This chain's CDR3 is CASRPSGNTDTQYF. CDR3 DNA: TGTGCCAGCAGGCCTAGCGGGAACACAGATACGCAGTATTTT.

The V call is TRBV6-6, the J call TRBJ2-7; possible D gene TRBD2, 6 bases. This CDR3 is built from 14 residues. Germline lookup yields CDR1 MNHNY and CDR2 SVGAGI (reference sequence). Trimming pared 4 bases from V and 6 bases from J, leaving 16 bases between. CDR3 sequence reads: CASSSSGTYLEQYF. The CDR3 DNA reads TGTGCCAGCAGTTCCTCCGGGACTTACCTCGAGCAGTACTTC.